The 27 T cell receptor beta chains below come from one sample, sequenced in a study of blood T cell repertoires in COVID-19. This table comes from immunoSEQ multiplex PCR, and its TCRdb copy is limited to in-frame clones, with some not included. Of around 160,000 clones in the sample, 75% to 90% were seen once. Sequenced input: peripheral blood. The receptors were sampled from a woman aged 55-70 years with COVID-19, enrolled during active disease.

The chain joins TRBV29-1 to TRBJ2-5, with D tentatively TRBD2 (5 bases). CDR1 and CDR2 from the germline V gene are SQVTM and ANQGSEA. Trimming left V 6 bases short and J 5 bases short, with 16 bases between. CDR3 length: 13 residues. CDR3 region: CSVDRTGRETQYF. The CDR3 DNA reads TGCAGCGTGGATCGGACTGGAAGGGAGACCCAGTACTTC.

The chain links TRBV15 to TRBJ1-2, with D perhaps TRBD1 (6 bases). This CDR3 has 17 residues. V was cut by 4 bases and J by 4 bases, with 22 bases left in between. In germline, CDR1 is LNHNV, CDR2 YYDKDF (reference sequence). The CDR3 region is CATSTPQQGIQSYGYTF. DNA of the CDR3: TGTGCCACCAGCACCCCCCAGCAGGGGATCCAGAGCTATGGCTACACCTTC.

This chain uses TRBV10-2 with TRBJ2-5, with 10 bases fitting TRBD2. Germline CDR1 and CDR2: WSHSY and SAAADI. The CDR3 covers 15 residues. Trimming removed 4 bases from V and 4 bases from J; junction bases left unmatched: 6. CDR3 amino acids: CASSGTRLAGETQYF. The CDR3 DNA reads TGCGCCAGCAGTGGGACCCGACTAGCGGGAGAGACCCAGTACTTC.

V gene TRBV4-2 combines with J gene TRBJ2-5, with 9 bases fitting TRBD2. CDR3 length equals 16 residues. Trimming took 0 bases from V and 4 from J; bases not matched to a gene: 6. Germline V lookup: CDR1 LGHNA, CDR2 YNFKEQ. The CDR3 here is CASSQEASGVGETQYF. DNA of the CDR3: TGTGCCAGCAGCCAAGAGGCTAGCGGGGTGGGAGAGACCCAGTACTTC.

The V call is TRBV19, the J call TRBJ2-4; D may be TRBD1 (6 bases). In germline, CDR1 is LNHDA, CDR2 SQIVND (reference sequence). CDR3 length: 13 residues. Trimming shortened V by 6 bases and J by 6 bases, and 12 bases separated the two germline ends. CDR3 DNA sequence: TGTGCCAGTAGCTTCCAGGGGAGAAACATTCAGTACTTC. Amino acid sequence: CASSFQGRNIQYF.

V is TRBV19 and J is TRBJ2-2, with a weak D call TRBD2 (5 bases). There are 12 residues in the CDR3. CDR1 LNHDA and CDR2 SQIVND come from the germline V gene (reference sequence). V lost 11 bases to trimming and J lost 1 base, with 8 bases between them. CDR3 protein: CAGRRNTGELFF. Here the CDR3 DNA reads TGTGCCGGGAGACGGAACACCGGGGAGCTGTTTTTT.

The V gene is TRBV11-2, the J gene TRBJ1-5, with D maybe TRBD1 (6 bases). This CDR3 comprises 14 residues. V shed 5 bases and J shed 4 bases, with 12 bases lying between them. Per germline, CDR1 SGHAT and CDR2 FQNNGV. The CDR3 sequence: CASSPGGTNQPQHF. As DNA, the CDR3 is TGTGCCAGCAGCCCCGGGGGGACAAATCAGCCCCAGCATTTT.

The chain links TRBV24-1 to TRBJ2-3; 7 bases are a match to TRBD1. CDR1 KGHDR and CDR2 SFDVKD come from the germline V gene. V lost 5 bases to trimming and J lost 1 base; unmatched junction nucleotides: 5. This CDR3 region has 15 residues. The chain's CDR3 is CATSAIGTGTDTQYF. Written as DNA, the CDR3 is TGTGCCACCAGTGCCATCGGGACAGGCACAGATACGCAGTATTTT.

V gene TRBV4-1 combines with J gene TRBJ2-7; 7 nucleotides match TRBD2. V was clipped by 2 bases and J by 2 bases; unmatched bases: 6. Germline V gene data show CDR1 as MGHRA and CDR2 as YSYEKL. The CDR3 extends over 15 amino acids. CDR3 loop: CASSQTSDPTYEQYF. The CDR3 DNA follows: TGCGCCAGCAGCCAAACTAGCGATCCAACCTACGAGCAGTACTTC.

The count of this clone is one. This chain connects TRBV6-2 or TRBV6-3 to TRBJ2-5, with a weak D call TRBD1 (5 bases). Germline V lookup: CDR1 MNHEY, CDR2 SVGEGT. This CDR3 region has 13 residues. Trimming removed 5 bases from V and 4 bases from J, with 11 bases in between. The CDR3 DNA reads as TGTGCCAGCAGTCCCAGGGTCAGAGAGACCCAGTACTTC. Translating gives CASSPRVRETQYF.

This chain's CDR3 is CATSKRTGADGELFF. The CDR3, as DNA: TGTGCCACCAGCAAAAGGACAGGGGCTGACGGGGAGCTGTTTTTT. The chain couples TRBV15 to TRBJ2-2, with 9 bases aligning to TRBD1. There are 15 residues in the CDR3. Germline assignment: CDR1 LNHNV and CDR2 YYDKDF (reference sequence). V gave up 4 bases and J gave up 7 bases; unmatched junction bases: 7.

The V call is TRBV7-2, the J call TRBJ1-5, with D unclear. Between the trimmed V and J ends, which lost 2 bases and 3 bases, there was a span of 11 bases. This CDR3 is 15 amino acids long. Per germline, CDR1 SGHTA and CDR2 FQGNSA. The CDR3: CASSLIVIDNQPQHF. The CDR3 DNA follows: TGTGCCAGCAGCTTAATCGTGATAGACAATCAGCCCCAGCATTTT.

V gene TRBV15 combines with J gene TRBJ1-6; 8 positions agree with TRBD1. CDR3 size: 14 residues. Germline lookup yields CDR1 LNHNV and CDR2 YYDKDF (reference sequence). With 4 bases clipped from V and 7 bases from J, the junction kept 3 bases outside the gene matches. CDR3 amino acids: CATSIDRGNSPLHF. In DNA form, the CDR3 reads TGTGCCACCAGCATCGACAGGGGAAATTCACCCCTCCACTTT.

This chain links TRBV6-5 with TRBJ1-2, with 10 bases aligning to TRBD1. Germline V lookup: CDR1 MNHEY, CDR2 SVGAGI. Trimming removed 6 bases from V and 7 bases from J; junction bases left unmatched: 8. CDR3 length: 14 amino acids. DNA for the CDR3: TGTGCCAGCAGAGCGGGACAGGGGCCCTTTGGCTACACCTTC. Translation: CASRAGQGPFGYTF.

The chain combines TRBV29-1 with TRBJ2-3; 8 bases fit TRBD2. After removal of 6 bases from V and 3 bases from J, the junction contained 8 bases not matched to a gene. Germline loops: CDR1 SQVTM, CDR2 ANQGSEA. The CDR3 length is 14 residues. The DNA for the CDR3 is TGCAGCGTCGCGGGGGGTTCTGGTACAGATACGCAGTATTTT. This codes for CSVAGGSGTDTQYF.

V usage is TRBV4-1 and J usage is TRBJ2-2; 8 bases map to TRBD1. The length of the CDR3 is 18 residues. Trimming cost V 0 bases and J 6 bases; bases outside gene matches: 12. The germline CDR1 and CDR2 sequences are MGHRA and YSYEKL. The CDR3: CASSQEPLLQGAAGELFF. In DNA, the CDR3 is TGCGCCAGCAGCCAAGAACCTTTGCTTCAGGGGGCGGCCGGGGAGCTGTTTTTT.

This clone occurred a few times. The genes are TRBV10-1 and TRBJ2-2; D is possibly TRBD2 (5 bases). CDR1 and CDR2 from the germline V gene are WNHNN and SYGVQD (reference sequence). V was clipped by 2 bases and J by 1 base, with 8 bases between them. The CDR3 covers 15 residues. Here the CDR3 DNA reads TGCGCCAGCAGTGAGATCCGGGGGAACACCGGGGAGCTGTTTTTT. Translating it yields CASSEIRGNTGELFF.

This clone has a handful of counts. V and J are TRBV7-2 and TRBJ1-2; 7 bases align to TRBD1. V was clipped by 3 bases and J by 1 base; unmatched bases: 5. Germline assignment: CDR1 SGHTA and CDR2 FQGNSA. The CDR3 runs 15 residues. The CDR3 loop reads CASSLPTGFNYGYTF. CDR3 in DNA: TGTGCCAGCAGCTTGCCGACAGGGTTTAACTATGGCTACACCTTC.

DNA for the CDR3: TGCGCCAGCAGCCAAGGTCGAGGAGGCAATTCACCCCTCCACTTT. Translation: CASSQGRGGNSPLHF. J is TRBJ1-6 and V is TRBV4-3; D is unresolved. This CDR3 has 15 residues. CDR1 is LGHNA, CDR2 YSLEER, per germline. V lost 1 base, J lost 7 bases, and 11 bases lay in between.

With regard to this clone: Other DNA sequences in the sample encode the same CDR3. This rearrangement joins TRBV6-5 to TRBJ2-7; no definite D call. The CDR3 covers 11 residues. Germline lookup yields CDR1 MNHEY and CDR2 SVGAGI. Trimming left V 4 bases short and J 2 bases short, with 3 bases between. The CDR3 DNA follows: TGTGCCAGCAGTTCAACCTACGAGCAGTACTTC. Translating it yields CASSSTYEQYF.

The chain has TRBV11-3 and TRBJ2-4; 7 bases are a match to TRBD1. The V segment lost 1 base and the J segment 6 bases; nucleotides outside the gene matches: 6. Germline V CDR1 and CDR2: SGHNT, YENEEA. This CDR3 region has 15 residues. CDR3 loop: CASSLGTGASNIQYF. The CDR3 DNA sequence: TGTGCCAGCAGCTTAGGAACAGGGGCCTCAAACATTCAGTACTTC.

This rearrangement joins TRBV6-5 to TRBJ2-1, with TRBD1 matching over 7 bases. CDR1 and CDR2 (germline): MNHEY, SVGAGI. CDR3 length: 12 residues. The trim removed 8 bases at V and 8 bases at J, leaving 6 bases unmatched. CDR3 in DNA: TGTGCCAGCGGTAGGGGGCGGGATGAGCAGTTCTTC. Its translation: CASGRGRDEQFF.

The rearrangement links TRBV27 to TRBJ2-1; D is possibly TRBD1 (5 bases). Germline CDR1 and CDR2: MNHEY and SMNVEV (reference sequence). Trimming took 5 bases from V and 7 from J, leaving 21 bases between them. The CDR3 has 16 amino acids. CDR3 DNA: TGTGCCAGCAGTGAACCAGGGAACTCGGGTATGAATGAGCAGTTCTTC. Its protein product is CASSEPGNSGMNEQFF.

The sample holds a few counts of this clone. The chain uses TRBV15 and TRBJ1-1; no firm D call. V dropped 0 bases and J dropped 11 bases, with 13 bases sitting between them. Looked up from germline, CDR1 is LNHNV and CDR2 is YYDKDF (reference sequence). This CDR3 spans 13 amino acids. CDR3 in amino acids: CATSRDRESPAFF. CDR3 nucleotide sequence: TGTGCCACCAGCAGAGATCGAGAGTCGCCGGCTTTCTTT.

The chain employs TRBV7-9 and TRBJ1-5; TRBD1 matches 7 bases. The CDR3 consists of 14 residues. The germline CDR1 and CDR2 sequences are SEHNR and FQNEAQ (reference sequence). The junction had 6 bases not matched to a gene; V was cut back by 3 bases and J by 7 bases. The CDR3 DNA sequence: TGTGCCAGCAGCTTTGAGGGGGCCGGGCAGCCCCAGCATTTT. Encoded protein: CASSFEGAGQPQHF. Complete variable domain (other parts from reference TRBV7-9 and TRBJ1-5): DTGVSQNPRHKITKRGQNVTFRCDPISEHNRLYWYRQTLGQGPEFLTYFQNEAQLEKSRLLSDRFSAERPKGSFSTLEIQRTEQGDSAMYLCASSFEGAGQPQHFGDGTRLSIL.

The chain recombines TRBV7-2 with TRBJ2-2; TRBD1 might be the D (6 bases). The germline V and J ends were trimmed by 3 bases and 0 bases, with 8 bases remaining between them. The CDR3 totals 15 residues. The V gene's germline CDR1 is SGHTA and CDR2 FQGNSA. In DNA form, the CDR3 reads TGTGCCAGCAGCTTGGACAGCGCGAACACCGGGGAGCTGTTTTTT. Its protein product is CASSLDSANTGELFF.

The chain has TRBV10-3 and TRBJ1-1, with 9 bases lining up with TRBD1. V was pared by 7 bases and J by 2 bases, with 5 bases of the junction left unmatched. The CDR3 loop spans 14 amino acids. Per the germline V gene, CDR1 is ENHRY and CDR2 is SYGVKD. The DNA of the CDR3 is TGTGCCATCAACCGGGACAGGGAAAACACTGAAGCTTTCTTT. Its protein is CAINRDRENTEAFF.